These 29 T cell receptor beta chains were sequenced from one sample in a study of T cell responses to AZD1222 COVID-19 vaccine (dated by TCRdb to the early 2020s). Read against the paper, the sample's time point label means: about 28 days (+/-7) after the second vaccine dose. Library method: the immunoSEQ multiplex PCR assay. This is the immuneACCESS table as TCRdb keeps it, with only in-frame sequences that have V and J called. A part of the clones is gone; compared with another copy, unresolved V genes explain less than half, and the rest is unexplained. The sample records about 94,000 clones, 85% to 90% of which are singletons. The ten largest clones capture 9% to 14% of the sample. The sequences come from peripheral blood, collected 28 days after the second AZD1222 dose. Source of these receptors: an adult who received the AZD1222 COVID-19 vaccine.

J is TRBJ1-1 and V is TRBV30; no definite D call. The CDR3 is made up of 11 amino acids. From germline, CDR1 is GTSNPN and CDR2 SVGIG (reference sequence). The ends were cut back, 5 bases at V and 4 bases at J, with 8 bases in the middle. The CDR3 loop is CAWGVPTEAFF. The CDR3 DNA follows: TGTGCCTGGGGGGTCCCCACTGAAGCTTTCTTT.

This chain joins TRBV5-1 and TRBJ1-2; D uncertain. Trimming stripped 7 bases from V and 8 bases from J, with 18 bases between. There are 13 residues in the CDR3. Per the germline V gene, CDR1 is SGHRS and CDR2 is YFSETQ. Here the CDR3 reads CASQQGQAGGYTF. CDR3 DNA: TGCGCCAGCCAACAAGGGCAGGCCGGGGGCTACACCTTC.

J is TRBJ2-1 and V is TRBV12-3 or TRBV12-4; D remains unclear. V lost 6 bases and J 10 bases, leaving 13 bases between the germline ends. The CDR3 is 12 amino acids. The CDR3 loop is CASSLALWEQFF. CDR3 bases: TGTGCCAGCAGCCTTGCCCTATGGGAGCAGTTCTTC.

The chain couples TRBV11-2 to TRBJ2-3; D uncertain. The CDR3 consists of 12 residues. V lost 1 base and J 14 bases, leaving 13 bases between the germline ends. The V gene's germline CDR1 is SGHAT and CDR2 FQNNGV. The CDR3, as DNA: TGTGCCAGCAGCTTAGTAGCCCGGTCTAGGTATTTT. Protein product: CASSLVARSRYF.

This sequence joins TRBV5-1 and TRBJ2-1; D not certain. Germline CDR1 SGHRS, CDR2 YFSETQ. The CDR3 has 12 residues. The V and J ends lost 0 bases and 6 bases respectively, with 4 bases between them. CDR3 DNA sequence: TGCGCCAGCAGCTTGGGGGGCAATGAGCAGTTCTTC. This sequence encodes CASSLGGNEQFF.

The rearrangement joins TRBV27 to TRBJ2-3; 7 bases fit TRBD1. The CDR3 runs 14 residues. Germline V gene data show CDR1 as MNHEY and CDR2 as SMNVEV (reference sequence). Trimming cost V 5 bases and J 2 bases; bases outside gene matches: 4. CDR3 sequence: CASSIGQDTDTQYF. The CDR3 DNA is TGTGCCAGCAGTATTGGACAGGACACAGATACGCAGTATTTT.

J is TRBJ2-7 and V is TRBV11-2; 7 bases map to TRBD1. Germline CDR1 reads SGHAT; CDR2 reads FQNNGV. Trimming cost V 4 bases and J 3 bases; bases outside gene matches: 9. This CDR3 is 15 amino acids long. The CDR3 is CASSSVLDRDYEQYF. CDR3 sequence (DNA): TGTGCCAGCAGCTCCGTCCTTGACAGGGACTACGAGCAGTACTTC.

This chain's CDR3 is CASSFQGGKETDTQYF. The CDR3 DNA is TGTGCCAGCAGCTTCCAAGGGGGAAAGGAAACAGATACGCAGTATTTT. The chain links TRBV7-9 to TRBJ2-3; maybe TRBD1 (6 bases). CDR3 length: 16 amino acids. Per germline, CDR1 SEHNR and CDR2 FQNEAQ (reference sequence). V lost 3 bases, J lost 3 bases, and 16 bases lay in between.

Notes on this clone: A read error may account for a junction end that differs from germline. The chain links TRBV7-7 to TRBJ2-1, with TRBD2 as a possible D gene (6 bases). From germline, CDR1 is SSHAT and CDR2 FNYEAQ (reference sequence). The CDR3 length is 16 residues. The CDR3 sequence: CASSPSGPGPYNEQFF. As DNA, the CDR3 is TGTGCTAGCAGCCCGAGCGGGCCGGGGCCTTACAATGAGCAGTTCTTC.

The chain recombines TRBV6-5 with TRBJ2-5; 11 bases match TRBD2. The junction had 7 bases not matched to a gene; V was cut back by 6 bases and J by 4 bases. From germline, CDR1 is MNHEY and CDR2 SVGAGI. CDR3 length: 15 residues. The CDR3 DNA is TGTGCCAGCAGGGCTCTAGCGGGGGGAGGAGAGACCCAGTACTTC. Translating it yields CASRALAGGGETQYF.

Relative to its sample, this clone is medium-sized. J is TRBJ1-4 and V is TRBV6-5; D not certain. The CDR3 length is 15 residues. V dropped 6 bases and J dropped 8 bases, with 19 bases sitting between them. Germline V gene lookup returns CDR1 MNHEY and CDR2 SVGAGI. This CDR3 reads CASSYRATHGEKLFF. For the CDR3, the DNA is TGTGCCAGCAGCTACCGGGCCACCCATGGGGAAAAACTGTTTTTT.

The rearrangement uses TRBV6-6 and TRBJ2-1; weak D call: TRBD1 (6 bases). V dropped 0 bases and J dropped 10 bases, with 10 bases sitting between them. Germline values: CDR1 MNHNY, CDR2 SVGAGI (reference sequence). This CDR3 region has 13 residues. CDR3 sequence (DNA): TGTGCCAGCAGTTACTCCCTTAGGGGGGAGCAGTTCTTC. Its translation is CASSYSLRGEQFF.

This clone was picked up a small number of times. This rearrangement joins TRBV21-1 to TRBJ2-1; the table's D call TRBD1 went unverified against the DNA. TRBV21-1 is classified as a pseudogene. This CDR3 region has 18 residues. In nucleotides, the CDR3 is TGTGCCAGCAGCAGTCGAAGTGGGCCCACAGGGGGGATAGATGAGCAGTTCTTC. Protein: CASSSRSGPTGGIDEQFF.

The J gene is TRBJ2-3, the V gene TRBV3-1 (or the pseudogene TRBV3-2); 10 bases are shared with TRBD2. CDR3 length equals 14 residues. Germline V gives CDR1 LGHDT, CDR2 YNNKEL (reference sequence). V lost 4 bases to trimming and J lost 5 bases; unmatched junction nucleotides: 3. CDR3 coding DNA: TGTGCCAGCAGCCTTCAGCGGGGGGGAGATACGCAGTATTTT. It codes for CASSLQRGGDTQYF.

Here the CDR3 reads CASSPGTGSNQPQHF. The CDR3 DNA is TGTGCCAGCAGTCCCGGGACAGGTAGCAATCAGCCCCAGCATTTT. This sequence joins TRBV27 and TRBJ1-5, with 8 nucleotides matching TRBD1. V dropped 5 bases and J dropped 0; count of bases not matched to a gene: 3. This CDR3 is 15 amino acids long. CDR1 is MNHEY, CDR2 SMNVEV, per germline (reference sequence).

The rearrangement uses TRBV11-2 and TRBJ1-1; D not resolved. Germline-derived CDR1 and CDR2 are SGHAT and FQNNGV. The CDR3 runs 12 residues. V shed 1 base and J shed 6 bases, with 6 bases lying between them. CDR3 in DNA: TGTGCCAGCAGCTTAGGCCGGTCTGAAGCTTTCTTT. This encodes CASSLGRSEAFF.

CDR3 in amino acids: CASKIQGLNTEAFF. As DNA, the CDR3 is TGTGCCAGCAAAATACAGGGGCTGAACACTGAAGCTTTCTTT. This chain links TRBV6-5 with TRBJ1-1, with 7 bases matching TRBD1. Germline trimming cut 7 bases from V and 0 bases from J; bases unmatched to any gene: 5. Germline CDR1 and CDR2: MNHEY and SVGAGI. CDR3 size: 14 residues.

The chain carries TRBV7-9 and TRBJ1-5, with D tentatively TRBD1 (5 bases). V lost 5 bases and J lost 5, with 13 bases in between. Germline CDR1 and CDR2: SEHNR and FQNEAQ (reference sequence). This CDR3 has 14 amino acids. CDR3 sequence reads: CASSPGGKDQPQHF. CDR3 sequence (DNA): TGTGCCAGCAGCCCCGGGGGGAAGGATCAGCCCCAGCATTTT.

The chain carries TRBV6-1 and TRBJ1-3; D ambiguous. The length of the CDR3 is 16 residues. Trimming stripped 1 base from V and 0 bases from J, with 10 bases between. CDR1 is MNHNS, CDR2 SASEGT, per germline. The CDR3 DNA reads as TGTGCCAGCAGTGAAGGACCGTACGGCTCTGGAAACACCATATATTTT. This translates into CASSEGPYGSGNTIYF.

The chain joins TRBV5-1 to TRBJ2-7; D call uncertain. The CDR3 is 12 residues long. V gave up 4 bases and J gave up 0 bases, with 5 bases separating them. Germline lookup yields CDR1 SGHRS and CDR2 YFSETQ. The CDR3 region is CASSQSSYEQYF. In DNA form, the CDR3 reads TGCGCCAGCAGCCAGAGCTCCTACGAGCAGTACTTC.

This clone was observed a single time. The chain has TRBV6-5 and TRBJ1-2, with 7 bases that match TRBD1. The ends lost 2 bases at V and 2 bases at J; junction bases unmatched: 5. The germline V gene has CDR1 MNHEY and CDR2 SVGAGI. This CDR3 is built from 15 residues. The CDR3 DNA follows: TGTGCCAGCAGTTACGACGCAGGGGGGAACTATGGCTACACCTTC. This sequence encodes CASSYDAGGNYGYTF.

This clone showed up just once. The rearrangement joins TRBV3-1 (or the pseudogene TRBV3-2) to TRBJ1-5, with D unresolved. The V gene's germline CDR1 is LGHDT and CDR2 YNNKEL (reference sequence). Deletions cut 0 bases from V and 3 bases from J, with 6 bases between. This CDR3 has 14 residues. This CDR3 reads CASSQDAVNQPQHF. CDR3 coding DNA: TGTGCCAGCAGCCAAGATGCAGTCAATCAGCCCCAGCATTTT.

The rearrangement joins TRBV7-9 to TRBJ2-7; 7 nucleotides line up with TRBD1. CDR3 length: 14 residues. CDR1 and CDR2 from the germline V gene are SEHNR and FQNEAQ (reference sequence). J gave up 4 bases and V 5 bases, and 8 bases lay outside the gene matches. This CDR3 is CASSHFRDRYEQYF. CDR3 DNA: TGTGCCAGCAGCCATTTTCGGGACAGATACGAGCAGTACTTC. The full variable domain, in which reference TRBV7-9 and TRBJ2-7 provide the parts outside the CDR3, is DTGVSQNPRHKITKRGQNVTFRCDPISEHNRLYWYRQTLGQGPEFLTYFQNEAQLEKSRLLSDRFSAERPKGSFSTLEIQRTEQGDSAMYLCASSHFRDRYEQYFGPGTRLTVT.

The CDR3 reads CASSLAQRNTEAFF. DNA of the CDR3: TGTGCCAGCAGCTTGGCCCAGCGGAACACTGAAGCTTTCTTT. This chain uses TRBV5-4 with TRBJ1-1; the D is unclear. The CDR3 length is 14 residues. CDR1 is SGHNT, CDR2 YYREEE, per germline (reference sequence). Trimming took 0 bases from V and 1 from J, leaving 7 bases between them.

The V and J genes are TRBV13 and TRBJ1-5; D not certain. CDR3 length equals 12 residues. Germline V gene lookup returns CDR1 PRHDT and CDR2 FYEKMQ (reference sequence). V dropped 3 bases and J dropped 7 bases, with 7 bases sitting between them. CDR3 loop: CASSFGRQPQHF. The CDR3 nucleotides read TGTGCCAGCAGCTTTGGGCGGCAGCCCCAGCATTTT.

This clone was seen just once. This chain joins TRBV7-2 and TRBJ1-2; D perhaps matches TRBD1 (6 bases). This CDR3 has 15 amino acids. Trimming left V 1 base short and J 4 bases short, with 13 bases between. Per the germline V gene, CDR1 is SGHTA and CDR2 is FQGNSA. This chain's CDR3 is CASSLGRDMIYGYTF. In DNA form, the CDR3 reads TGTGCCAGCAGCTTAGGCCGGGACATGATCTATGGCTACACCTTC. Using reference TRBV7-2 and TRBJ1-2 for the parts outside the CDR3, the full variable domain is GAGVSQSPSNKVTEKGKDVELRCDPISGHTALYWYRQSLGQGLEFLIYFQGNSAPDKSGLPSDRFSAERTGGSVSTLTIQRTQQEDSAVYLCASSLGRDMIYGYTFGSGTRLTVV.

This clone was seen only once. This chain connects TRBV5-1 to TRBJ2-1; tentatively, D is TRBD2 (5 bases). Germline V gives CDR1 SGHRS, CDR2 YFSETQ. Trimming stripped 1 base from V and 15 bases from J, with 11 bases between. The CDR3 is made up of 11 amino acids. Here the CDR3 reads CASSLRTWWFF. The CDR3 bases are TGCGCCAGCAGCTTGAGGACTTGGTGGTTCTTC.

The gene calls are TRBV6-1 and TRBJ2-2; no firm D call. The V gene's germline CDR1 is MNHNS and CDR2 SASEGT. This CDR3 has 14 residues. Trimming took off 7 bases at V and 8 bases at J, with 17 bases between the two ends. The CDR3 loop is CASTPGRATGELFF. In DNA, the CDR3 is TGTGCCAGCACTCCCGGACGGGCGACGGGGGAGCTGTTTTTT.

This clone was recorded only once. The junction differs from germline at one of its ends, possibly a read error. The rearrangement uses TRBV7-7 and TRBJ2-2; 7 bases agree with TRBD1. There are 15 residues in the CDR3. The germline V gene has CDR1 SSHAT and CDR2 FNYEAQ (reference sequence). CDR3 in DNA: TGTGCTAGCAGCCCCGGGACAGCGAACACCGGGGAGCTGTTTTTT. As protein: CASSPGTANTGELFF. The entire variable domain, with the rest obtained from reference TRBV7-7 and TRBJ2-2, is as follows: GAGVSQSPRYKVTKRGQDVTLRCDPISSHATLYWYQQALGQGPEFLTYFNYEAQPDKSGLPSDRFSAERPEGSISTLTIQRTEQRDSAMYRCASSPGTANTGELFFGEGSRLTVL.